This TCR beta chain was obtained from a study of cytomegalovirus exposure and HLA in healthy donors (dated by TCRdb to the late 2010s). Background on the whole study: An earlier analysis of approximately 640 of the donors reported 250 to 350 Gb of sequence data and about 100 million unique TCR beta sequences from around 200 million T cells. Among some 410 genotyped donors of the cohort, an average of around 240,000 unique TCR beta nucleotide sequences were sequenced per donor, around 20% of them non-productive. Every repertoire in the discovery cohort had been generated on one and the same sequencing platform. The number of donors typed differed by locus, with 629-630 for A, B, C, DRB1 and DQB1, roughly 550 for DQA1, 600 to 610 for DPA1, and around 450 for DPB1. An early release covering approximately 600 HLA-typed donors comprised about 300 gigabases of sequencing data and tens of millions of unique TCR sequences. The study profiled the T cell repertoires of 666 subjects by immunosequencing and related them to cytomegalovirus serostatus. Along with the approximately 650-subject first cohort, a separate validation cohort of over a hundred different subjects was used. Donor age, sex, ethnicity and CMV serostatus were compiled alongside the repertoire data. Rather than using new phenotypic data, the later analysis identified candidate immune exposures from TCR beta sequences and from how often those sequences occurred across donors. In a later genetic analysis, genome-wide SNP genotypes for about three fifths of the 666 donors were used, and that subset was treated as a discovery cohort. High-throughput TCR immunosequencing, statistical association of individual TCRs with disease status, and machine learning were combined to predict cytomegalovirus infection status. Roughly five DR-DQ haplotypes were handled as single units for association and clustering because linkage in the cohort was strong. HLA typing covered class I and class II loci at four-digit resolution. Of the 300 to 400 genotyped donors, 65% to 90% fell in the genetic ancestry cluster associated with self-reported Caucasian donors. In an earlier analysis of 587 of the donors, high-throughput TCR beta sequencing was used to judge whether each TCR beta V gene segment behaved as functional or pseudogenic. The study aimed to test whether signatures of past pathogen exposure could be identified by cataloging public T cell receptors. In a later analysis, previously published TCR beta repertoires from several hundred donors were re-analyzed and high-resolution HLA genotyping was added so that TCR occurrence patterns could be studied.

With regard to this clone: Its antigen is not yet known. No base-level quality is on record; no much larger clone is a single base apart.

The CDR3 holds 16 amino acids from the cysteine to the phenylalanine. Here the CDR3 DNA is all that survives: 48 bases in frame from base 1. CDR1 is given as MDHEN and CDR2 as SYDVKM, both from the germline V gene. V is shortened by 1 base, J by 2 bases, and the region joining them spans 15 bases. Overall study results and their limits: Because the 87-base-pair reads could not distinguish some IMGT-functional V segments, including TRBV6-2 and TRBV6-3, those segments were excluded. In an earlier analysis of approximately 590 of the donors, most TCR beta V segments appeared in productive rearrangements about 87% or about 30% of the time, broadly matching IMGT annotations. Specific HLA alleles were associated with 15,000 to 20,000 TCR beta sequences at a false discovery rate of 0.05 in a later analysis. A further reported finding was that TCR beta sequences accurately predicted the HLA-A and HLA-B alleles for most subjects in the first cohort. In this cohort, only TCR beta chains were sequenced, and detectable features were limited by the absence of alpha or paired-chain data. In a later genetic analysis, a missense DCLRE1C variant was associated with V-gene and J-gene trimming of TCR beta chains, and the association was replicated in an independent cohort. In the study, 150 to 200 TCR beta chains were listed as associated with cytomegalovirus. Linkage disequilibrium might explain the correlated functional status among segregating V segments, but an unknown experimental factor could not be excluded. Strong co-occurrence of HLA alleles, especially DR and DQ, made assigning TCR associations to individual alleles difficult. In a later analysis, HLA-associated TCR beta chains were found to be more clonally expanded and to have lower generation probabilities than equally common non-associated chains. In a later analysis, several top co-occurrence clusters were reported to appear linked to parvovirus B19, influenza, CMV and Epstein-Barr virus. According to a later genetic analysis, donors in an Asian-associated ancestry cluster had fewer N-insertions in productive TCRs than the approximately 650-donor mean. The classifier was reported to diagnose cytomegalovirus status with high specificity and sensitivity in both the original and validation cohorts. Some 15 rarely observed V segments, including chromosome 9 orphons, were excluded from the earlier analysis of approximately 500 of the donors because counts were too low. CMV serostatus was the only immune exposure information available for the cohort. The sequencing pipeline was judged likely to have produced a cluster of highly shared sequence variants as a technical artifact. Presence/absence analyses assumed roughly uniform sequencing depth across donors, an assumption that may not hold. Most TCR sequences were seen in very few donors, while some public TCRs were found in many individuals. The authors suggested that the approach could potentially be generalized to other disease states and immunological phenotypes. In a later analysis, most CMV-associated TCR beta chains were found to appear HLA-restricted, with HLA associations seemingly driven largely by CMV exposure. In a later analysis, the rate of TCR association differed among HLA loci, with DRB1 alleles having the most associated TCRs and HLA-C alleles having the fewest. A few of the identified cytomegalovirus-associated TCR beta chains were confirmed in vitro to be specific for cytomegalovirus antigens. Because some donors lacked HLA typing at each locus, the association tests relied only on the typed subset.

The library was produced with the immunoSEQ multiplex PCR assay. The multiplex PCR relied on a mix of 60 forward primers for TCR Vbeta segments and 13 reverse primers for TCR Jbeta segments. A multiplex PCR assay on genomic DNA amplified the CDR3 region of rearranged TCR beta genes. Amplified TCR beta libraries were sequenced as 87-base-pair reads on the Illumina HiSeq System. The authors processed their data as follows. A later analysis tallied 70 million to 100 million unique TCR beta chains across the 700 or so repertoires, and approximately 11 million of those chains were shared by two or more donors. To remove PCR and sequencing errors, raw reads were error-corrected and collapsed into unique sequences using a nearest-neighbor algorithm that merged closely related sequences. CDR3 sequences were aligned to IMGT reference sequences to assign V, D and J gene segments. For a sequence to be retained, at least a six-nucleotide match to both a V gene segment and a J gene segment was required. Rearrangements were classified as productive when the CDR3 lacked stop codons and remained in frame with V and J, and all other rearrangements were classified as non-productive. CDR3 was defined by IMGT convention, running from the second conserved V-encoded cysteine to the conserved J-encoded phenylalanine. The earlier analysis of roughly 590 of the donors excluded any sequence lacking an unambiguous match to a single V gene segment. An earlier analysis of a few hundred of the donors called V segments functional above 56.7% productive rearrangements and segregating when the between-donor standard deviation exceeded 5%. A statistical classification framework was built for diagnosing cytomegalovirus status from the catalog of TCR beta chain sequences. A later analysis assigned V and J genes by comparing TCR nucleotide sequences with IMGT/GENE-DB human TR gene sequences. In a later analysis, CDR3 sequences and most-parsimonious VDJ recombination scenarios were assigned using the TCRdist pipeline. In a later analysis, each TCR beta chain was defined by its CDR3 amino acid sequence together with its V-gene family, and reads without a unique V-gene family were excluded. In a later analysis, approximately 590 highly shared, low-generation-probability nucleotide sequences were removed to address suspected cross-contamination and a sequencing artifact. In a later analysis, a clonal expansion index was calculated for each public chain from normalized within-repertoire ranks of inferred template counts. In a later analysis, generation probabilities were computed with a VDJ recombination model fitted to out-of-frame rearrangements, and the resulting probabilities were checked against IGoR. Hypergeometric tests were used in a later analysis to score TCR-TCR, TCR-HLA and TCR-CMV co-occurrence, with a repertoire-size bias correction applied to the TCR pairs. To estimate false discovery rates, a later analysis permuted the HLA or CMV assignments 20 times. In a later analysis, co-occurring TCRs were grouped with DBSCAN, and TCRdist sequence similarity was added when clustering was performed within HLA-allele-positive subsets. Co-occurrence clustering excluded repertoires with fewer than 30,000 or more than 120,000 public chains, plus five with anomalous nucleotide sharing. TCRdb retrieved this table from immuneACCESS and kept in-frame rearrangements only. Not all clones are present; in checked studies, unresolved V genes account for under half, and no reason is known for the remainder. V, J and clone size were drawn from that table, and D and trimming were deduced from the DNA. The sample data list about 78,000 clones, and about 60% of these were observed just once. Jointly, the top ten make up roughly 5.6% of the sample.

The cohort comprised some 700 healthy bone marrow donors. Cohort members were all nominally healthy when sampled, although unrecorded immune exposures were likely present. The donor tested CMV seropositive, placing the donor among the roughly 300 seropositive members of the cohort. A peripheral blood sample was provided by each donor, and peripheral blood mononuclear cells were used for TCR beta sequencing. The Qiagen DNeasy Blood Extraction Kit was used to extract genomic DNA from the blood cell samples. Material: PBMCs. This clonotype was obtained from a man aged 30 to 45 in good health and CMV-seropositive. Rearrangement joined TRBV28 to TRBJ2-7; possibly the D gene is TRBD2, per 5 matching bases. The CDR3 reads CASSLSGLASTYEQYF. The DNA is TGTGCCAGCAGTTTATCCGGGCTAGCCTCTACCTACGAGCAGTACTTC.